This T cell receptor (beta chain) was sequenced during a study of T cells in Graves' hyperthyroidism and ophthalmopathy. Background on the study: Peripheral blood was taken when the disease was first diagnosed, before any treatment began.

RNA transcripts yielded amplified TCR beta CDR3 regions. First-round RT-PCR targeting the TCR CDR3 was performed with the HTBI primer set. TCRdb independently ran MiXCR on the multiplex PCR reads; one entry per CDR3 protein. The repertoire holds under 350,000 distinct CDR3 sequences, with about 18% as singletons. Patients having uncontrolled infection, another autoimmune disease, pregnancy or lactation were not included. In regard to this clonotype: Antigen specificity is unknown. This may come from a read error, since a much larger clone is one base off.

Study-wide findings and caveats: Most thyroid clonotypes with frequency above 0.001 were detected in blood. A 13 V-J signature model discriminated ophthalmopathy versus stable hyperthyroidism.

This receptor was identified in a woman between 50 and 59 years old with Graves' hyperthyroidism. The sample comprised blood.

In DNA form, the CDR3 reads TGTGCCAGCAGTCCCGGAGTTCTTGACTACGAGCAGTTCTTC. It translates to CASSPGVLDYEQFF. This rearrangement joins TRBV6-1 to TRBJ2-7, with a possible D match to TRBD2 (5 bases). The J call is doubtful: the DNA matches TRBJ2-1 better. CDR1 and CDR2 (germline): MNHNS, SASEGT. This CDR3 has 14 amino acids.